This passage covers 12 T cell receptor beta chains from one sample sequenced in a study of sequential checkpoint blockade in melanoma (dated by TCRdb to the late 2010s). Taken with the paper, the label for treatment or condition translates to: randomized to nivolumab then ipilimumab (arm A) or the reverse (arm B). The library relied on the immunoSEQ multiplex PCR assay. TCRdb took this table from immuneACCESS and kept in-frame rearrangements with V and J called. Such tables lack part of the clones; where checked against another copy, unresolved V genes explain under half of the gap, and the rest is unexplained. This sample is represented by around 22,000 clones; roughly 75% of them were singletons. The biggest ten clones account for approximately 18% of the sample. The sample here was CD8+ T cells sorted from blood (inferred from file names), taken from a patient given nivolumab and ipilimumab in sequence. These receptors all come from a human donor with melanoma.

This clone was found a few times. This rearrangement joins TRBV6-4 to TRBJ2-3, with 10 bases that match TRBD1. The V segment lost 2 bases and the J segment 4 bases; nucleotides outside the gene matches: 0. CDR1 and CDR2 from the germline V gene are MRHNA and SNTAGT. The CDR3 has 14 amino acids. The CDR3 protein is CASSDGQGADTQYF. The CDR3 DNA is TGTGCCAGCAGTGACGGACAGGGGGCAGATACGCAGTATTTT.

The rearrangement uses TRBV4-1 and TRBJ1-1; no reliable D call. V was pared by 1 base and J by 3 bases, with 9 bases between. The CDR3 is 14 amino acids. Germline lookup yields CDR1 MGHRA and CDR2 YSYEKL. CDR3: CASSQVLLDTEAFF. Written as DNA, the CDR3 is TGCGCCAGCAGCCAAGTTTTACTGGACACTGAAGCTTTCTTT.

This chain joins TRBV5-1 and TRBJ1-1; D not resolved. Per the germline V gene, CDR1 is SGHRS and CDR2 is YFSETQ. There are 15 residues in the CDR3. With 4 bases removed from V and 3 bases from J, the gap between germline ends came to 16 bases. The CDR3 DNA is TGCGCCAGCAGCAGTTTCTCCGGGTCGGACACTGAAGCTTTCTTT. Protein product: CASSSFSGSDTEAFF.

This chain uses TRBV7-3 with TRBJ1-4, with D possibly matching TRBD1 (6 bases). The CDR3 spans 15 residues. The V gene's germline CDR1 is SGHTA and CDR2 FQGTGA. V gave up 5 bases and J gave up 8 bases, with 18 bases separating them. The CDR3 bases are TGTGCCAGCAGCGTAGGGGGAAGGTCAGGGGAAAAACTGTTTTTT. Translation gives CASSVGGRSGEKLFF.

As concerns this clone: A junction end diverges from the germline sequence, so it may reflect a read error. The rearrangement uses TRBV5-1 and TRBJ2-1; TRBD1 agrees at 9 bases. Germline-derived CDR1 and CDR2 are SGHRS and YFSETQ. The CDR3 spans 12 residues. CDR3 amino acids: CASSETGGFWFF. The CDR3 region has the DNA TGTGCCAGCAGCGAAACAGGGGGCTTTTGGTTCTTC.

In nucleotides, the CDR3 is TGTGCCAGCAGCCGACGGACTAGCGGGGGGGGCAGCACCGGGGAGCTGTTTTTT. Amino acid sequence: CASSRRTSGGGSTGELFF. The V and J genes are TRBV4-2 and TRBJ2-2; TRBD2 matches at 15 bases. From germline, CDR1 is LGHNA and CDR2 YNFKEQ. After removal of 4 bases from V and 4 bases from J, the junction contained 7 bases not matched to a gene. The CDR3 spans 18 residues.

Here the CDR3 reads CATSRGLYNEQFF. CDR3 nucleotide sequence: TGTGCCACCAGCAGAGGGCTGTACAATGAGCAGTTCTTC. The V and J genes are TRBV15 and TRBJ2-1; D gene uncertain. V was shortened by 1 base and J by 4 bases, with 5 bases between the two germline ends. The CDR3 spans 13 residues. The V gene's germline CDR1 is LNHNV and CDR2 YYDKDF (reference sequence).

This sequence joins TRBV6-5 and TRBJ1-2; the D is unclear. This CDR3 spans 13 amino acids. The V end was cut by 5 bases, the J end by 10 bases, with 17 bases between. The V gene's germline CDR1 is MNHEY and CDR2 SVGAGI. CDR3 loop: CASSDNDMGPYTF. CDR3 DNA: TGTGCCAGCAGTGATAACGACATGGGTCCCTACACCTTC.

This clone was seen a single time. CDR3 sequence (DNA): TGTGCCAGCAAGAGGAGCGGGGGGCTCAATGAGCAGTTCTTC. It translates to CASKRSGGLNEQFF. The chain combines TRBV2 with TRBJ2-1, with 9 positions matching TRBD2. The CDR3 consists of 14 residues. The V and J ends lost 7 bases and 6 bases, in that order; junction bases with no gene match: 7. Germline CDR1 SNHLY, CDR2 FYNNEI.

Only a few counts were recorded for this clone. The gene calls are TRBV7-3 and TRBJ2-3, with D possibly TRBD2 on 6 matching bases. Germline loops: CDR1 SGHTA, CDR2 FQGTGA. V shed 7 bases and J shed 4 bases, with 12 bases lying between them. This CDR3 has 13 amino acids. The CDR3 loop is CASNAGPADTQYF. DNA of the CDR3: TGTGCCAGCAACGCGGGGCCGGCAGATACGCAGTATTTT.

V gene TRBV7-9 combines with J gene TRBJ2-3, with D possibly TRBD2 on 5 matching bases. In germline, CDR1 is SEHNR, CDR2 FQNEAQ (reference sequence). This CDR3 contains 15 residues. V gave up 5 bases and J gave up 0 bases, with 12 bases separating them. The CDR3 DNA reads TGTGCCAGCAGCCCCGCGGGCGGGAGCACAGATACGCAGTATTTT. This gives the protein CASSPAGGSTDTQYF.

This clone was found a few times. The genes are TRBV5-4 and TRBJ1-6, with D unclear. The V gene lost 0 bases and the J gene lost 10 bases, with 11 bases spanning the gap. Germline values: CDR1 SGHNT, CDR2 YYREEE (reference sequence). The length of the CDR3 is 14 residues. In DNA, the CDR3 is TGTGCCAGCAGCTTGGGAGGAGATTACTCACCCCTCCACTTT. It specifies CASSLGGDYSPLHF.